The clone carrying this T cell receptor beta chain was detected once. The data originate from a study of blood T cells in healthy people across ages. Deletions cut 9 bases from V and 5 bases from J, with 10 bases between. CDR3 length: 11 amino acids. The germline gives CDR1 MDHEN, CDR2 SYDVKM. The study recruited healthy Caucasian donors from Russia who were aged roughly 6 to 100. Isolated per sample were at least 6 million PBMCs. A second PCR, run for about 7 to 11 cycles, used a sample-barcoded 5' primer plus a J-beta primer mix. A template-switch adaptor with 12 random nucleotides tagged each cDNA molecule. Each single sample gave us at least 2.5 million CDR3-containing paired-end reads. TCRdb independently ran MiXCR on the 5' RACE reads; one entry per CDR3 protein. The sample contains hundreds of thousands of distinct CDR3 sequences, 45% to 65% of which appear only once.

The TCR sequence derives from a man between 60 and 75 years old in good health. Specimen: blood. V usage is TRBV28 and J usage is TRBJ2-5; D not resolved. For the CDR3, the DNA is TGTGCCAGTCTAGGCGCGGAGACCCAGTACTTC. This codes for CASLGAETQYF.